What follows is one T cell receptor (beta chain) and its context. The antigen is undetermined. Libraries were prepared by immunoSEQ multiplex PCR; TCRdb keeps only in-frame clonotypes and omits some of them. The table lists some 94,000 clones, roughly nine tenths of them singletons. This record comes from a study of OX40 agonist ivuxolimab in advanced cancers. Study overall: Melanoma, hepatocellular carcinoma, head and neck or renal cell cancer occurred in dose-escalation patients. The mean age was approximately 60 years, ranging from about 20 to 79, with less than 90% of participants male.

Whole-study results and caveats: The antigen specificity of the peripheral T cells (those that were expanded) was not determined. Relative to CD4+, CD8+ T cells held more expanded clones on average.

V trimming: 6 bases; J trimming: 9 bases; junction bases outside the gene matches: 9. The CDR3 extends over 15 amino acids. CDR1 is SEHNR and CDR2 is FQNEAQ in the germline V gene (reference sequence). This specimen consisted of CD4+ or CD8+ T cells sorted from blood, obtained in a trial of the OX40 agonist ivuxolimab. V and J are TRBV7-9 and TRBJ2-2; 11 bases match TRBD2. This receptor was taken from an adult with an advanced solid tumor such as melanoma, head and neck, liver or kidney cancer. CDR3 sequence (DNA): TGTGCCAGCAGAGGGATAACTAGCGGGAGTCGGGAGCTGTTTTTT. This gives the protein CASRGITSGSRELFF. Together with reference TRBV7-9 and TRBJ2-2, the CDR3 gives the full variable domain: DTGVSQNPRHKITKRGQNVTFRCDPISEHNRLYWYRQTLGQGPEFLTYFQNEAQLEKSRLLSDRFSAERPKGSFSTLEIQRTEQGDSAMYLCASRGITSGSRELFFGEGSRLTVL.